Shown below are 8 T cell receptor beta chains from a single sample sequenced in a study of brain metastases from non-small cell lung cancer. TCRdb keeps only in-frame clones here, not all; method: immunoSEQ multiplex PCR. The sample has over 1,500 clones; approximately 86% are singletons. Sequencing was performed on primary lung tumor tissue. The receptor source for this set is a donor at least 40 years old with non-small cell lung cancer.

The V call is TRBV19, the J call TRBJ1-1; D unresolved. CDR1 LNHDA and CDR2 SQIVND come from the germline V gene (reference sequence). The CDR3 has 14 residues. V was pared by 2 bases and J by 0 bases, with 7 bases between. Written as DNA, the CDR3 is TGTGCCAGTAGTATACAAATCATGAACACTGAAGCTTTCTTT. Amino acids: CASSIQIMNTEAFF. The full variable domain, completed using reference TRBV19 and TRBJ1-1, is DGGITQSPKYLFRKEGQNVTLSCEQNLNHDAMYWYRQDPGQGLRLIYYSQIVNDFQKGDIAEGYSVSREKKESFPLTVTSAQKNPTAFYLCASSIQIMNTEAFFGQGTRLTVV.

J is TRBJ2-1 and V is TRBV5-1; D remains ambiguous. In germline, CDR1 is SGHRS, CDR2 YFSETQ. V was clipped by 1 base and J by 0 bases, with 8 bases between them. The CDR3 is made up of 15 amino acids. In DNA form, the CDR3 reads TGCGCCAGCAGCTTGACAGCGAGCTCCTACAATGAGCAGTTCTTC. This sequence encodes CASSLTASSYNEQFF.

This clone occurred once. The chain carries TRBV7-2 and TRBJ2-1; D may be TRBD2 (6 bases). This CDR3 has 14 residues. Per germline, CDR1 SGHTA and CDR2 FQGNSA. Trimming took 1 base from V and 6 from J, leaving 10 bases between them. CDR3 region: CASSLGPGGNEQFF. The DNA of the CDR3 is TGTGCCAGCAGCTTAGGTCCCGGGGGCAATGAGCAGTTCTTC.

The chain carries TRBV4-1 and TRBJ1-5; D call uncertain. CDR3 length equals 14 residues. The V and J ends lost 4 bases and 2 bases respectively, with 9 bases between them. Germline V gives CDR1 MGHRA, CDR2 YSYEKL. The CDR3 is CASSPRAGNQPQHF. The CDR3 DNA follows: TGCGCCAGCAGCCCCCGCGCCGGCAATCAGCCCCAGCATTTT.

The chain uses TRBV5-4 and TRBJ2-1; a weak D match, TRBD2 (6 bases). V lost 2 bases and J 3 bases, leaving 12 bases between the germline ends. The germline V gene encodes CDR1 SGHNT and CDR2 YYREEE (reference sequence). This CDR3 spans 15 amino acids. The CDR3 spells CASSLDVGSYNEQFF. CDR3 nucleotide sequence: TGTGCCAGCAGCTTAGATGTCGGGAGCTACAATGAGCAGTTCTTC.

The gene calls are TRBV29-1 and TRBJ1-2, with D uncertain. V lost 2 bases, J lost 8 bases, and 12 bases lay in between. CDR1 is SQVTM and CDR2 is ANQGSEA in the germline V gene. The CDR3 is made up of 12 amino acids. CDR3 sequence (DNA): TGCAGCGTTGAACGGGAAGGCGTCGGCTACACCTTC. This encodes CSVEREGVGYTF.

CDR3 region: CASSPFGSTGDTEAFF. In nucleotides, the CDR3 is TGTGCCAGCAGCCCCTTTGGTAGTACTGGGGACACTGAAGCTTTCTTT. The rearrangement uses TRBV6-2 or TRBV6-3 and TRBJ1-1; D gene uncertain. Germline-derived CDR1 and CDR2 are MNHEY and SVGEGT. Trimming took 6 bases from V and 3 from J, leaving 20 bases between them. This CDR3 comprises 16 residues.

V is TRBV6-5 and J is TRBJ1-6; perhaps TRBD1 as D (5 bases). Germline CDR1 MNHEY, CDR2 SVGAGI. V dropped 4 bases and J dropped 6 bases, with 7 bases sitting between them. There are 13 residues in the CDR3. DNA of the CDR3: TGTGCCAGCAGTTGGGGGTTTAATTCACCCCTCCACTTT. It encodes CASSWGFNSPLHF.